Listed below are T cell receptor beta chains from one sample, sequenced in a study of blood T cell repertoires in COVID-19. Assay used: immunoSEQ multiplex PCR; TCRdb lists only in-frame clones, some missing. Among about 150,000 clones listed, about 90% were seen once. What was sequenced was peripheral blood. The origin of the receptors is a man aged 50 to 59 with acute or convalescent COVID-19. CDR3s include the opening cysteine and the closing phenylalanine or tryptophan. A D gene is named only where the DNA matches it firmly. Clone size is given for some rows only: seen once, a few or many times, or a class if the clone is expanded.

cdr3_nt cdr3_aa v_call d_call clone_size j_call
TGTGCCAGTAGTATAGAACAGGGAGTCACAGATACGCAGTATTTT CASSIEQGVTDTQYF TRBV19 . . TRBJ2-3
TGTGCCAGTAGTAGTCAGGGGCACGGGGAGCTGTTTTTT CASSSQGHGELFF TRBV19 . . TRBJ2-2
TGCGCCAGCAGCCAAGGGAGTGGCCAAGAGACCCAGTACTTC CASSQGSGQETQYF TRBV4-3 . . TRBJ2-5
TGTGCCAGCCGCTACAGGGGACATAATTCACCCCTCCACTTT CASRYRGHNSPLHF TRBV6-5 TRBD1 . TRBJ1-6
TGTGCCAGTAGTATAGAGGGGACTAGCGTGTCCTACAATGAGCAGTTCTTC CASSIEGTSVSYNEQFF TRBV19 TRBD2 . TRBJ2-1
TGCAGCGCCGGGACAGACAATCAGCCCCAGCATTTT CSAGTDNQPQHF TRBV29-1 TRBD1 . TRBJ1-5
TGTGCTAGTGGTTCCGGACTAGCGGGAGTCTATAACCCAGAGTTCTTC CASGSGLAGVYNPEFF TRBV12-5 TRBD2 once TRBJ2-1
TGTGCCAGCAGTTTTGAGGGACACGGAAAAGGCGGCTACACCTTC CASSFEGHGKGGYTF TRBV27 . once TRBJ1-2
TGTGCCAGCAGCCAAGATTGGAGTATCCCCGGGGAGCTGTTTTTT CASSQDWSIPGELFF TRBV4-2 . . TRBJ2-2
TGTGCCAGCACACTTAAGGGGGGACAGGAGTACAATGAGCAGTTCTTC CASTLKGGQEYNEQFF TRBV7-2 TRBD1 . TRBJ2-1
TGTGCCAGCAGCTCGGGGTACAATGAGCAGTTCTTC CASSSGYNEQFF TRBV14 . few TRBJ2-1
TGTGCCAGCAGTTACGGGTCGGGGGGCGATCAGCCCCAGCATTTT CASSYGSGGDQPQHF TRBV6-5 . . TRBJ1-5
TGTGCCAGCAGCTACCGGGACAGTAATGAAAAACTGTTTTTT CASSYRDSNEKLFF TRBV5-4 TRBD1 . TRBJ1-4
TGCAGCGTTGTGGGTGGCGGGAGTAAGACCCAGTACTTC CSVVGGGSKTQYF TRBV29-1 TRBD2 . TRBJ2-5
TGTGCCAGTAGTATAGCGGGCGGGATAGGTGGGGATACGCAGTATTTT CASSIAGGIGGDTQYF TRBV19 . once TRBJ2-3
TGTGCCAGCAGGGGACAGGGGGTAGGCGAAAAACTGTTTTTT CASRGQGVGEKLFF TRBV27 TRBD1 . TRBJ1-4
TGTGCCAGCAGTTTCCCCGGGGGACCCCAGCATTTT CASSFPGGPQHF TRBV27 . . TRBJ1-5
TGTGCCAGTAGTGTAGGGGGCCTGTACCAAGAGACCCAGTACTTC CASSVGGLYQETQYF TRBV19 TRBD1 . TRBJ2-5
TGTGCCAGCAGCTTGGTTCCACACTACGAGCAGTACTTC CASSLVPHYEQYF TRBV5-5 . . TRBJ2-7
TGCGCCAGCAGTCAATCGAGGGAAACCAGTAAGAGTGGCTACACCTTC CASSQSRETSKSGYTF TRBV23-1 . . TRBJ1-2
TGTGCCAGTAGTCCCCCGGGACACCGAAACGGTGACACTGAAGCTTTCTTT CASSPPGHRNGDTEAFF TRBV19 . . TRBJ1-1